Listed here are 21 T cell receptor beta chains from one sample, sequenced in a study of response to subunit inactivated influenza vaccine. Using its own MiXCR run on the RT-PCR reads, TCRdb lists one record per CDR3 protein. This sample has roughly 540,000 distinct CDR3 sequences; roughly 25% occur once, and the top ten carry about 2.8%. These data also featured in a second study, about T cells expressing NK-cell markers. That source reports: With UMIs, 5'RACE template switching was used to make TCR beta cDNA.

The material sequenced was CD4+ T cells sorted from PBMCs, taken about 13 days after vaccination. These receptor sequences come from a man over 45 who received an inactivated influenza vaccine.

This clonotype was counted between two and nine times. This sequence joins TRBV4-3 and TRBJ2-4; D is perhaps TRBD2 (5 bases). V was pared by 0 bases and J by 0 bases, with 9 bases between. CDR3 length equals 16 residues. CDR1 LGHNA and CDR2 YSLEER come from the germline V gene. DNA for the CDR3: TGCGCCAGCAGCCAAGAAGAGCGGCTAGCCAAAAACATTCAGTACTTC. Translating it yields CASSQEERLAKNIQYF.

The rearrangement links TRBV15 to TRBJ1-1; D remains ambiguous. Germline values: CDR1 LNHNV, CDR2 YYDKDF (reference sequence). This CDR3 comprises 13 residues. Trimming pared 0 bases from V and 11 bases from J, leaving 13 bases between. CDR3 nucleotide sequence: TGTGCCACCAGCAGAGATCGGGCCGGTGGGGCTTTCTTT. Translated: CATSRDRAGGAFF.

This rearrangement joins TRBV4-1 to TRBJ1-1; D uncertain. V lost 7 bases and J lost 10, with 22 bases in between. Germline values: CDR1 MGHRA, CDR2 YSYEKL. The CDR3 covers 14 residues. DNA for the CDR3: TGCGCCAGCAACCCTAGAAACCGGTCCCAAGGAGCTTTCTTT. Encoded protein: CASNPRNRSQGAFF.

The chain combines TRBV12-3 or TRBV12-4 with TRBJ2-2; D is possibly TRBD1 (6 bases). Trimming removed 0 bases from V and 6 bases from J, with 14 bases in between. The CDR3 extends over 16 amino acids. The CDR3 DNA reads as TGTGCCAGCAGTTTAGCCATGGCAGGGGCGGCCGGGGAGCTGTTTTTT. This gives the protein CASSLAMAGAAGELFF.

The genes are TRBV4-3 and TRBJ2-1, with 9 bases aligning to TRBD2. Trimming took 0 bases from V and 5 from J; bases not matched to a gene: 8. CDR1 and CDR2 (germline): LGHNA, YSLEER. CDR3 size: 17 residues. CDR3 coding DNA: TGCGCCAGCAGCCAAGATCTTCGGACTAGCGCTCACAATGAGCAGTTCTTC. Translated, it gives CASSQDLRTSAHNEQFF.

The chain recombines TRBV28 with TRBJ1-6; 7 bases line up with TRBD1. The CDR3 runs 17 residues. Per germline, CDR1 MDHEN and CDR2 SYDVKM. With V trimmed by 2 bases and J by 9 bases, 13 bases remained unmatched. The CDR3 is CASSLDPTGAGTSPLHF. The CDR3 DNA is TGTGCCAGCAGTTTAGACCCCACAGGGGCCGGTACTTCACCCCTCCACTTT.

The V and J genes are TRBV9 and TRBJ2-3, with a possible D match to TRBD2 (5 bases). Germline CDR1 SGDLS, CDR2 YYNGEE. The CDR3 extends over 16 amino acids. Trimming removed 0 bases at V and 2 bases at J, with 13 bases between. CDR3 loop: CASSVAPSRPTDTQYF. CDR3 nucleotide sequence: TGTGCCAGCAGCGTAGCTCCTAGCCGACCCACAGATACGCAGTATTTT.

This clonotype was seen a few times. The CDR3: CASSLGQRDGNEQFF. The DNA for the CDR3 is TGCGCCAGCAGCTTGGGACAGCGGGACGGCAATGAGCAGTTCTTC. The J gene is TRBJ2-1, the V gene TRBV5-1; TRBD2 aligns across 7 bases. V lost 0 bases to trimming and J lost 6 bases; unmatched junction nucleotides: 6. Germline V gene data show CDR1 as SGHRS and CDR2 as YFSETQ. This CDR3 comprises 15 residues.

This clonotype has a count of ten or more. The CDR3 loop is CSATRGADTQYF. CDR3 DNA sequence: TGCAGTGCTACCCGCGGGGCAGATACGCAGTATTTT. The chain is built from TRBV20-1 and TRBJ2-3, with a tentative D call TRBD2 (6 bases). The length of the CDR3 is 12 residues. Looked up from germline, CDR1 is DFQATT and CDR2 is SNEGSKA (reference sequence). V was clipped by 4 bases and J by 4 bases, with 9 bases between them.

V usage is TRBV6-2 or TRBV6-3 and J usage is TRBJ2-7; TRBD1 matches at 7 bases. Trimming took 7 bases from V and 3 from J; bases not matched to a gene: 3. Germline assignment: CDR1 MNHEY and CDR2 SVGEGT. This CDR3 is 12 amino acids long. The CDR3 sequence: CASKGQIYEQYF. The CDR3 nucleotides read TGTGCCAGCAAGGGACAGATCTACGAGCAGTACTTC.

This clonotype has only a few counts. This sequence joins TRBV7-2 and TRBJ2-3; a possible D gene is TRBD1 (6 bases). The germline CDR1 and CDR2 sequences are SGHTA and FQGNSA. This CDR3 region has 14 residues. V was trimmed by 4 bases and J by 6 bases, leaving 14 bases between them. CDR3: CASSYGTSADTQYF. The CDR3 DNA sequence: TGTGCCAGCAGCTATGGGACATCCGCGGATACGCAGTATTTT.

This clonotype was observed a handful of times. The chain has TRBV25-1 and TRBJ2-7; D gene uncertain. The length of the CDR3 is 11 residues. Germline CDR1 and CDR2: MGHDK and SYGVNS. Deletions cut 3 bases from V and 3 bases from J, with 3 bases between. The CDR3: CASSDIYEQYF. The CDR3 DNA reads TGTGCCAGCAGTGACATCTACGAGCAGTACTTC.

This clonotype was counted between two and nine times. The J gene is TRBJ2-2, the V gene TRBV20-1; 7 bases align to TRBD1. V lost 3 bases, J lost 1 base, and 2 bases stayed unmatched. The CDR3 totals 14 residues. CDR1 and CDR2 from the germline V gene are DFQATT and SNEGSKA (reference sequence). In DNA form, the CDR3 reads TGCAGTGCTAGGGGGACAGAGAACACCGGGGAGCTGTTTTTT. The encoded protein is CSARGTENTGELFF.

The chain combines TRBV11-2 with TRBJ2-7; no clear D. The CDR3 length is 15 residues. CDR1 is SGHAT and CDR2 is FQNNGV in the germline V gene. Trimming left V 5 bases short and J 6 bases short, with 20 bases between. The CDR3 spells CASSPLRTSKGEQYF. CDR3 sequence (DNA): TGTGCCAGCAGCCCCCTCCGGACGTCCAAGGGCGAGCAGTACTTC.

This clonotype occurred a few times. The rearrangement joins TRBV29-1 to TRBJ1-1; D not resolved. The CDR3 has 11 residues. Between the trimmed V and J ends, which lost 6 bases and 2 bases, there was a span of 7 bases. Germline assignment: CDR1 SQVTM and CDR2 ANQGSEA. CDR3 bases: TGCAGCGTGTGGACTAACACTGAAGCTTTCTTT. This encodes CSVWTNTEAFF. Combining the CDR3 with reference TRBV29-1 and TRBJ1-1 gives the whole variable domain SAVISQKPSRDICQRGTSLTIQCQVDSQVTMMFWYRQQPGQSLTLIATANQGSEATYESGFVIDKFPISRPNLTFSTLTVSNMSPEDSSIYLCSVWTNTEAFFGQGTRLTVV.

The chain couples TRBV6-5 to TRBJ2-1; TRBD2 aligns across 12 bases. Germline V CDR1 and CDR2: MNHEY, SVGAGI. The ends lost 4 bases at V and 5 bases at J; junction bases unmatched: 9. This CDR3 contains 17 residues. The CDR3 nucleotides read TGTGCCAGCAGTTCCCCGAAGCTAGCGGGAGGGGACAATGAGCAGTTCTTC. It specifies CASSSPKLAGGDNEQFF.

This chain links TRBV14 with TRBJ2-5; the match to TRBD1 covers 7 bases. Unmatched junction bases numbered 10, after V lost 4 bases and J lost 5 bases. Germline-derived CDR1 and CDR2 are SGHDN and FVKESK. This CDR3 contains 15 residues. CDR3 DNA: TGTGCCAGCAGCCTTCGACAGGGTTTAAGCGAGACCCAGTACTTC. Translating gives CASSLRQGLSETQYF.

This clonotype was counted a few times. V and J are TRBV2 and TRBJ1-1; D not resolved. This CDR3 comprises 13 residues. CDR1 and CDR2 (germline): SNHLY, FYNNEI. V was shortened by 1 base and J by 1 base, with 4 bases between the two germline ends. This CDR3 reads CASSEGTNTEAFF. CDR3 nucleotide sequence: TGTGCCAGCAGTGAAGGAACGAACACTGAAGCTTTCTTT. The whole variable domain, filled in from reference TRBV2 and TRBJ1-1, reads EPEVTQTPSHQVTQMGQEVILRCVPISNHLYFYWYRQILGQKVEFLVSFYNNEISEKSEIFDDQFSVERPDGSNFTLKIRSTKLEDSAMYFCASSEGTNTEAFFGQGTRLTVV.

J is TRBJ2-1 and V is TRBV9, with D perhaps matching TRBD2 (6 bases). V was cut by 5 bases and J by 4 bases, with 22 bases left in between. The CDR3 loop spans 17 amino acids. Germline CDR1 SGDLS, CDR2 YYNGEE. The CDR3 DNA sequence: TGTGCCAGCAGTGGAGGGGTAGGGTTCGTATCTTACAATGAGCAGTTCTTC. It codes for CASSGGVGFVSYNEQFF.

The chain has TRBV2 and TRBJ2-5; D is unresolved. Trimming shortened V by 4 bases and J by 4 bases, and 22 bases separated the two germline ends. The germline gives CDR1 SNHLY, CDR2 FYNNEI. The length of the CDR3 is 17 residues. The CDR3 DNA reads as TGTGCCAGCAGTGGGTCCTTCATTGGAAAGACTGGAGAGACCCAGTACTTC. Protein: CASSGSFIGKTGETQYF.

This clonotype has a handful of counts. This chain links TRBV4-3 with TRBJ2-5; tentatively, D is TRBD2 (5 bases). V lost 1 base and J 2 bases, leaving 20 bases between the germline ends. The germline V gene encodes CDR1 LGHNA and CDR2 YSLEER. This CDR3 contains 18 residues. The DNA for the CDR3 is TGCGCCAGCAGCCAAGGGTTCGCTGGAGGAGCGGAACAAGAGACCCAGTACTTC. Translated, it gives CASSQGFAGGAEQETQYF.